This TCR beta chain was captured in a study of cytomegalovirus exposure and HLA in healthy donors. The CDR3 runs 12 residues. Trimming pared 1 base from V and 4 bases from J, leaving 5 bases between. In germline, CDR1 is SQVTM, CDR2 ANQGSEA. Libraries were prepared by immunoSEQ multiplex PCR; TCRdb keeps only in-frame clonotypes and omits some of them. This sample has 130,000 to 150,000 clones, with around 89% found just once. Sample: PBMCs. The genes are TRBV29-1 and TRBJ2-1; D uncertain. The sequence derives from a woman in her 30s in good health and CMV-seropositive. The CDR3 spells CSVEARYNEQFF. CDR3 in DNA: TGCAGCGTTGAAGCCCGTTACAATGAGCAGTTCTTC.